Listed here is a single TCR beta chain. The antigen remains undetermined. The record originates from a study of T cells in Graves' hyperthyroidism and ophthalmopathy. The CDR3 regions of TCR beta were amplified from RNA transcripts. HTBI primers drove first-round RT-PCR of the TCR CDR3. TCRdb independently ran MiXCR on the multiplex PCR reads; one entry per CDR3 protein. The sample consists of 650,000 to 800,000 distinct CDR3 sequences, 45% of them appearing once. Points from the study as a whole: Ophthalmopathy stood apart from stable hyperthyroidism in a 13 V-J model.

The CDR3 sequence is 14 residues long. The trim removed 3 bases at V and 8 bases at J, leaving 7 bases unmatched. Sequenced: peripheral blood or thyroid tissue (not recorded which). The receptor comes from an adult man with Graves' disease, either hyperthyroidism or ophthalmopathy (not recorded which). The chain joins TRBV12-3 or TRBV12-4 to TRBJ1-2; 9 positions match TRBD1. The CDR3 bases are TGTGCCAGCAGTTTCGGGACAGGGAGAAGCGGCTACACCTTC. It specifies CASSFGTGRSGYTF.